This T cell receptor beta chain stems from a study of blood T cell repertoires in COVID-19. Study information: COVID-19 samples from acute and convalescent phases originated in the United States, Italy and Spain. Sources were T cells, B-cell-depleted T cells, or PBMCs; the material itself was cDNA or gDNA.

In the authors' workflow: Estimated nucleated cell counts came from reference gene primer amplification. Assay used: immunoSEQ multiplex PCR; TCRdb lists only in-frame clones, some missing. The V and J calls and clone size were taken over from that table, and D and trimming were inferred from the DNA. This table holds hundreds of thousands of clones, less than 85% found once. Germline values: CDR1 LGHDT, CDR2 YNNKEL (reference sequence). The CDR3 is made up of 15 amino acids. Trimming at V came to 3 bases and at J to 7 bases, leaving 5 bases not matched to a gene. The TCR comes from a woman older than 75 with acute or convalescent COVID-19. The sample taken for sequencing was peripheral blood. J is TRBJ2-1 and V is TRBV3-1 (or the pseudogene TRBV3-2); 11 nucleotides align to TRBD2. CDR3 DNA sequence: TGTGCCAGCAGCCAGGCGGGACTAGCGGATAATGAGCAGTTCTTC. This codes for CASSQAGLADNEQFF.